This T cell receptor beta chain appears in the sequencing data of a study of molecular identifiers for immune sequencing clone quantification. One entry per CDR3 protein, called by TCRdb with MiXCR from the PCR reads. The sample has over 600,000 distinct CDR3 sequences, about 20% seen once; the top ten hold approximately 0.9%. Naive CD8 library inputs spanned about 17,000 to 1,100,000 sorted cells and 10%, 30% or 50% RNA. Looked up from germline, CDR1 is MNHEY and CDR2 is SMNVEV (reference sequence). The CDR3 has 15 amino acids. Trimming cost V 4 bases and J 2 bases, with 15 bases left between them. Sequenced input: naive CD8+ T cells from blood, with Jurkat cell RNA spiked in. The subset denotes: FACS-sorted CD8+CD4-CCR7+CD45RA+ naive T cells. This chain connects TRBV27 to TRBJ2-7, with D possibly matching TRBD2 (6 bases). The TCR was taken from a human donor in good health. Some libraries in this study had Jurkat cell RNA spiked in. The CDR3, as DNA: TGTGCCAGCAGTTACCTTCGGGACTCCCCCTACGAGCAGTACTTC. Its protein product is CASSYLRDSPYEQYF.